The 27 T cell receptor beta chains given below trace back to one sample, sequenced in a study of blood T cell repertoires in COVID-19. The data were produced by immunoSEQ multiplex PCR, yet TCRdb's version contains in-frame clones alone and is incomplete. The sample includes 650,000 to 800,000 clones, 70% to 90% of them seen just once. Sequenced input: peripheral blood. The receptors were sampled from a woman aged 18 to 35 with acute or convalescent COVID-19.

The chain is built from TRBV6-4 and TRBJ2-2; TRBD2 matches 9 bases. Germline V lookup: CDR1 MRHNA, CDR2 SNTAGT. The ends lost 6 bases at V and 3 bases at J; junction bases unmatched: 2. The CDR3 extends over 14 amino acids. The CDR3 here is CASRERGDTGELFF. In DNA form, the CDR3 reads TGTGCCAGCAGGGAGCGGGGGGACACCGGGGAGCTGTTTTTT.

Regarding this clone: This specimen includes other DNA sequences encoding the same CDR3. The chain links TRBV29-1 to TRBJ1-2, with D possibly matching TRBD1 (5 bases). The CDR3 covers 12 residues. CDR1 is SQVTM, CDR2 ANQGSEA, per germline. The V end was cut by 2 bases, the J end by 4 bases, with 8 bases between. CDR3 coding DNA: TGCAGCGTTGAAAGGGGTGGCTATGGCTACACCTTC. Translated, it gives CSVERGGYGYTF.

V gene TRBV24-1 combines with J gene TRBJ1-2; 9 bases match TRBD1. Germline-derived CDR1 and CDR2 are KGHDR and SFDVKD. The CDR3 length is 11 residues. V was clipped by 10 bases and J by 10 bases; unmatched bases: 6. CDR3 in DNA: TGTGCCACTGCGACAGGGGGTCTCTACACCTTC. This translates into CATATGGLYTF.

This chain connects TRBV3-1 (or the pseudogene TRBV3-2) to TRBJ1-6, with D possibly TRBD1 on 6 matching bases. The CDR3 extends over 16 amino acids. V shed 2 bases and J shed 1 base, with 9 bases lying between them. The germline V gene encodes CDR1 LGHDT and CDR2 YNNKEL (reference sequence). The DNA of the CDR3 is TGTGCCAGCAGCCAAATCGGACAGTCCTATAATTCACCCCTCCACTTT. This translates into CASSQIGQSYNSPLHF.

The V and J genes are TRBV3-1 (or the pseudogene TRBV3-2) and TRBJ1-6; tentative D call: TRBD1 (5 bases). The CDR3 covers 13 residues. The V and J ends lost 6 bases and 6 bases respectively, with 9 bases between them. In germline, CDR1 is LGHDT, CDR2 YNNKEL (reference sequence). For the CDR3, the DNA is TGTGCCAGCAGGGGACTGATTAATTCACCCCTCCACTTT. Translating gives CASRGLINSPLHF.

As to this clone: At the DNA level, this CDR3 is encoded by other sequences in the same sample as well. The chain recombines TRBV3-1 (or the pseudogene TRBV3-2) with TRBJ1-2; possible D gene TRBD1, 5 bases. Germline CDR1 is LGHDT and CDR2 is YNNKEL (reference sequence). Deletions cut 3 bases from V and 4 bases from J, with 9 bases between. The CDR3 runs 13 residues. DNA for the CDR3: TGTGCCAGCAGCCAGGGGGGTGGCTATGGCTACACCTTC. Translated, it gives CASSQGGGYGYTF.

The genes are TRBV6-2 or TRBV6-3 and TRBJ1-1, with no clear D. With 0 bases removed from V and 0 bases from J, the gap between germline ends came to 5 bases. CDR1 and CDR2 (germline): MNHEY, SVGEGT. The CDR3 spans 14 residues. CDR3 in DNA: TGTGCCAGCAGTTACTCGGAGGTGAACACTGAAGCTTTCTTT. Its protein product is CASSYSEVNTEAFF.

The rearrangement uses TRBV11-3 and TRBJ2-3; possible D gene TRBD2, 5 bases. Trimming removed 4 bases from V and 1 base from J, with 12 bases in between. Germline V gene sequence: CDR1 SGHNT, CDR2 YENEEA. The length of the CDR3 is 15 residues. CDR3 nucleotides: TGTGCCAGCAGCTCCACCGGGGTGGGCACAGATACGCAGTATTTT. Translating gives CASSSTGVGTDTQYF.

This chain joins TRBV19 and TRBJ1-6; the D is unclear. There are 17 residues in the CDR3. V lost 6 bases, J lost 0 bases, and 15 bases lay in between. Germline V lookup: CDR1 LNHDA, CDR2 SQIVND (reference sequence). The CDR3 region is CASRSTDRSSYNSPLHF. The CDR3 DNA reads as TGTGCCAGTAGATCAACAGACCGCAGCTCCTATAATTCACCCCTCCACTTT. Full variable domain (rest looked up from reference TRBV19 and TRBJ1-6): DGGITQSPKYLFRKEGQNVTLSCEQNLNHDAMYWYRQDPGQGLRLIYYSQIVNDFQKGDIAEGYSVSREKKESFPLTVTSAQKNPTAFYLCASRSTDRSSYNSPLHFGNGTRLTVT.

The chain joins TRBV19 to TRBJ1-6; 8 bases are shared with TRBD1. CDR3 size: 14 residues. Germline values: CDR1 LNHDA, CDR2 SQIVND (reference sequence). Trimming at V came to 6 bases and at J to 6 bases, leaving 4 bases not matched to a gene. In DNA form, the CDR3 reads TGTGCCAGTAGCTCCGACAGGGGTAATTCACCCCTCCACTTT. Protein sequence: CASSSDRGNSPLHF.

The chain recombines TRBV7-8 with TRBJ2-2; D is ambiguous. Trimming cost V 5 bases and J 6 bases, with 7 bases left between them. CDR1 and CDR2 from the germline V gene are SGHVS and FQNEAQ. The CDR3 is 12 residues long. The CDR3 DNA is TGTGCCAGCAGCCTAAATCCCGGGGAGCTGTTTTTT. This codes for CASSLNPGELFF.

CDR3 coding DNA: TGCGCCAGCAGTCCGTTCGCAGGGCCCTCCTATGGCTACACCTTC. Encoded protein: CASSPFAGPSYGYTF. This sequence joins TRBV5-1 and TRBJ1-2; weak D call: TRBD1 (5 bases). V lost 5 bases to trimming and J lost 4 bases, with 18 bases between them. Germline loops: CDR1 SGHRS, CDR2 YFSETQ. The CDR3 is 15 residues long.

The gene calls are TRBV5-1 and TRBJ2-3; 9 nucleotides align to TRBD2. The J segment lost 2 bases and the V segment lost 3 bases, leaving 4 bases of the junction unmatched. The CDR3 has 15 amino acids. Germline CDR1 and CDR2: SGHRS and YFSETQ. In DNA, the CDR3 is TGCGCCAGCAGCTCCGGGACTAGCACCACAGATACGCAGTATTTT. It yields the protein CASSSGTSTTDTQYF.

The DNA of the CDR3 is TGTGCCAGCAGTTTTGGGGGGGCATCGGGTCACACCTTC. This sequence encodes CASSFGGASGHTF. V usage is TRBV12-3 or TRBV12-4 and J usage is TRBJ1-2; a possible D gene is TRBD1 (6 bases). V gave up 3 bases and J gave up 12 bases, with 17 bases separating them. The CDR3 is made up of 13 amino acids.

As concerns this clone: The same CDR3 arises from other DNA sequences in this sample as well. The rearrangement joins TRBV5-6 to TRBJ1-1; D ambiguous. The V gene lost 4 bases and the J gene lost 1 base, with 8 bases spanning the gap. This CDR3 is 13 amino acids long. Germline V gives CDR1 SGHDT, CDR2 YYEEEE. Written as DNA, the CDR3 is TGTGCCAGCAGCCCTACAGAGAACACTGAAGCTTTCTTT. Its translation is CASSPTENTEAFF.

Here the CDR3 DNA reads TGTGCCATAGGACAGGCGACGAACACCGGGGAGCTGTTTTTT. Protein: CAIGQATNTGELFF. The chain combines TRBV7-9 with TRBJ2-2; 7 positions match TRBD1. The length of the CDR3 is 14 residues. V shed 10 bases and J 0 bases; nucleotides not matched to a gene: 5. Looked up from germline, CDR1 is SEHNR and CDR2 is FQNEAQ (reference sequence).

The chain uses TRBV18 and TRBJ2-7; 8 positions match TRBD1. Germline assignment: CDR1 KGHSH and CDR2 LQKENI. This CDR3 region has 15 residues. Trimming at V came to 4 bases and at J to 2 bases, leaving 7 bases not matched to a gene. Written as DNA, the CDR3 is TGTGCCAGCTCACGCGGGACAGGCCATACCTACGAGCAGTACTTC. This codes for CASSRGTGHTYEQYF.

The chain couples TRBV5-5 to TRBJ1-1; perhaps TRBD1 as D (6 bases). Trimming took 0 bases from V and 1 from J, leaving 7 bases between them. CDR1 and CDR2 (germline): SGHKS, YYEKEE (reference sequence). The CDR3 is 14 residues long. CDR3 bases: TGTGCCAGCAGCTTGGACAGGGCGAACACTGAAGCTTTCTTT. Protein product: CASSLDRANTEAFF.

J is TRBJ2-7 and V is TRBV3-1 (or the pseudogene TRBV3-2); 7 bases agree with TRBD1. V trimming: 6 bases; J trimming: 5 bases; junction bases outside the gene matches: 13. The V gene's germline CDR1 is LGHDT and CDR2 YNNKEL (reference sequence). This CDR3 region has 15 residues. CDR3 amino acids: CASSRETGLTHEQYF. The CDR3 coding sequence is TGTGCCAGCAGTCGTGAGACAGGGTTAACTCACGAGCAGTACTTC.

This sequence joins TRBV19 and TRBJ1-5, with a tentative D call TRBD1 (6 bases). There are 14 residues in the CDR3. Germline values: CDR1 LNHDA, CDR2 SQIVND (reference sequence). The germline V and J ends were trimmed by 4 bases and 4 bases, with 11 bases remaining between them. Here the CDR3 reads CASSNREPNQPQHF. CDR3 DNA: TGTGCCAGTAGTAACAGGGAGCCGAATCAGCCCCAGCATTTT. Variable domain in full (rest from reference TRBV19 and TRBJ1-5): DGGITQSPKYLFRKEGQNVTLSCEQNLNHDAMYWYRQDPGQGLRLIYYSQIVNDFQKGDIAEGYSVSREKKESFPLTVTSAQKNPTAFYLCASSNREPNQPQHFGDGTRLSIL.

The J gene is TRBJ2-7, the V gene TRBV7-9; D might be TRBD1 (5 bases). Between the trimmed V and J ends, which lost 5 bases and 2 bases, there was a span of 16 bases. CDR3 length: 15 residues. Looked up from germline, CDR1 is SEHNR and CDR2 is FQNEAQ (reference sequence). The CDR3 sequence is CASSPQGKGTYEQYF. CDR3 bases: TGTGCCAGCAGCCCCCAGGGAAAGGGGACCTACGAGCAGTACTTC.

The chain carries TRBV27 and TRBJ1-5; a possible D gene is TRBD1 (5 bases). V gave up 6 bases and J gave up 0 bases, with 12 bases separating them. Per germline, CDR1 MNHEY and CDR2 SMNVEV (reference sequence). The CDR3 consists of 15 residues. The CDR3 is CASSRDRYSNQPQHF. The CDR3 DNA is TGTGCCAGCAGCCGCGACAGATATAGCAATCAGCCCCAGCATTTT.

The J gene is TRBJ2-1, the V gene TRBV5-1; D unclear. The germline V gene encodes CDR1 SGHRS and CDR2 YFSETQ. This CDR3 region has 11 residues. V dropped 4 bases and J dropped 9 bases, with 8 bases sitting between them. CDR3 residues: CASSRVGEQFF. The CDR3 region has the DNA TGCGCCAGCAGCCGCGTCGGTGAGCAGTTCTTC.

The rearrangement uses TRBV7-8 and TRBJ1-2; 7 nucleotides line up with TRBD1. V gave up 5 bases and J gave up 7 bases; unmatched junction bases: 4. CDR1 SGHVS and CDR2 FQNEAQ come from the germline V gene. The CDR3 is made up of 12 amino acids. The CDR3 DNA follows: TGTGCCAGCAGCCTGACAGGGAGTGGCTACACCTTC. It is translated as CASSLTGSGYTF. The variable domain in full, completed from reference TRBV7-8 and TRBJ1-2, reads GAGVSQSPRYKVAKRGQDVALRCDPISGHVSLFWYQQALGQGPEFLTYFQNEAQLDKSGLPSDRFFAERPEGSVSTLKIQRTQQEDSAVYLCASSLTGSGYTFGSGTRLTVV.

This clone was counted a few times. The rearrangement links TRBV7-2 to TRBJ2-2; TRBD1 agrees at 9 bases. The V gene's germline CDR1 is SGHTA and CDR2 FQGNSA. V dropped 4 bases and J dropped 1; count of bases not matched to a gene: 1. The CDR3 has 15 residues. CDR3 nucleotides: TGTGCCAGCAGCTGGGGACAGGGGAACACCGGGGAGCTGTTTTTT. Residues: CASSWGQGNTGELFF.

The genes are TRBV4-3 and TRBJ2-2; 7 positions agree with TRBD2. Trimming took 1 base from V and 1 from J; bases not matched to a gene: 12. Germline values: CDR1 LGHNA, CDR2 YSLEER. CDR3 length equals 19 residues. In nucleotides, the CDR3 is TGCGCCAGCAGCCAAGTCCGTGGTGACGCGGGGGAGAACACCGGGGAGCTGTTTTTT. Translated, it gives CASSQVRGDAGENTGELFF.

J is TRBJ1-4 and V is TRBV30, with TRBD1 matching over 11 bases. Germline lookup yields CDR1 GTSNPN and CDR2 SVGIG (reference sequence). Trimming cost V 5 bases and J 6 bases; bases outside gene matches: 5. This CDR3 region has 14 residues. The CDR3 loop is CAWGQGAKDEKLFF. In nucleotides, the CDR3 is TGTGCCTGGGGACAGGGGGCAAAGGATGAAAAACTGTTTTTT.